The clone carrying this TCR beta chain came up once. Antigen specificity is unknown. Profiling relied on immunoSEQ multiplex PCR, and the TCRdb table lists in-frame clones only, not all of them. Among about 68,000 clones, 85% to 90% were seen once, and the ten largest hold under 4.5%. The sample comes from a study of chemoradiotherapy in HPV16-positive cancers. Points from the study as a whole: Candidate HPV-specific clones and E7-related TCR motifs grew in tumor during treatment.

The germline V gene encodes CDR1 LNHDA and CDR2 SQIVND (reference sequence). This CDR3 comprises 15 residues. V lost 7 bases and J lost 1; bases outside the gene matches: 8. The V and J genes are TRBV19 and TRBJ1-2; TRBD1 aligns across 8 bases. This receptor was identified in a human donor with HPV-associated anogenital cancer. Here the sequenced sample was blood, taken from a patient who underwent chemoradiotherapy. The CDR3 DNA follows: TGTGCCAGTATCGCAATGACAGGGGATAACTATGGCTACACCTTC. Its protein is CASIAMTGDNYGYTF.